Each of the 14 T cell receptor beta chains below was sequenced from the same sample in a study of T cell responses to AZD1222 COVID-19 vaccine (dated by TCRdb to the early 2020s). The sample's time point label, decoded: about 28 days (+/-7) after the second vaccine dose. The library was prepared using the immunoSEQ multiplex PCR assay. In its TCRdb copy, this immuneACCESS table keeps in-frame sequences only and misses some clones. Where compared with another copy, unresolved V genes explain less than half of these, and the others have no known cause. This sample comprises some 140,000 clones, around 90% of them detected only once. 4.5% to 7% of the sample is held by the ten biggest clonotypes. The specimen was peripheral blood, collected 28 days after the second AZD1222 dose. Receptors were obtained from an adult who received the AZD1222 COVID-19 vaccine.

This chain uses TRBV28 with TRBJ1-2; D not certain. V was cut by 5 bases and J by 4 bases, with 8 bases left in between. The CDR3 runs to 12 residues. Germline V gene data show CDR1 as MDHEN and CDR2 as SYDVKM. CDR3 loop: CASSINLYGYTF. The CDR3 bases are TGTGCCAGCAGTATAAATCTCTATGGCTACACCTTC.

This clone has a single count. The chain employs TRBV3-1 (or the pseudogene TRBV3-2) and TRBJ2-7; D is perhaps TRBD2 (5 bases). The CDR3 has 13 amino acids. The V end was cut by 2 bases, the J end by 3 bases, with 8 bases between. In germline, CDR1 is LGHDT, CDR2 YNNKEL (reference sequence). CDR3 amino acids: CASSQTSFYEQYF. The DNA for the CDR3 is TGTGCCAGCAGCCAAACTAGTTTCTACGAGCAGTACTTC.

A few counts support this clone. The gene calls are TRBV7-8 and TRBJ1-1, with 9 bases that match TRBD1. The CDR3 has 16 amino acids. V gave up 5 bases and J gave up 11 bases; unmatched junction bases: 18. Germline-derived CDR1 and CDR2 are SGHVS and FQNEAQ. The CDR3 spells CASSRFENRGHRGAFF. The CDR3 DNA reads as TGTGCCAGCAGCCGTTTCGAAAACAGGGGGCATAGGGGGGCTTTCTTT.

This clone is labeled as large. The V call is TRBV3-1 (or the pseudogene TRBV3-2), the J call TRBJ2-7; possibly TRBD2 for D (5 bases). Germline values: CDR1 LGHDT, CDR2 YNNKEL (reference sequence). V lost 1 base and J lost 6, with 13 bases in between. This CDR3 comprises 14 residues. The CDR3 reads CASSQVRGRGEQYF. In DNA, the CDR3 is TGTGCCAGCAGCCAAGTACGCGGTCGGGGCGAGCAGTACTTC.

The J gene is TRBJ1-1, the V gene TRBV11-2; D is unresolved. With 4 bases removed from V and 0 bases from J, the gap between germline ends came to 9 bases. Germline loops: CDR1 SGHAT, CDR2 FQNNGV. This CDR3 contains 14 residues. The CDR3 sequence is CASSYGQMNTEAFF. The CDR3 DNA reads as TGTGCCAGCAGCTACGGTCAGATGAACACTGAAGCTTTCTTT. The full variable domain, completed using reference TRBV11-2 and TRBJ1-1, is EAGVAQSPRYKIIEKRQSVAFWCNPISGHATLYWYQQILGQGPKLLIQFQNNGVVDDSQLPKDRFSAERLKGVDSTLKIQPAKLEDSAVYLCASSYGQMNTEAFFGQGTRLTVV.

The chain joins TRBV15 to TRBJ1-1, with a weak D call TRBD1 (5 bases). The CDR3 length is 16 residues. Trimming left V 0 bases short and J 1 base short, with 12 bases between. Germline CDR1 LNHNV, CDR2 YYDKDF (reference sequence). The CDR3 nucleotides read TGTGCCACCAGCAGAGAGCCCGGGACCGAGAACACTGAAGCTTTCTTT. Its translation is CATSREPGTENTEAFF.

The rearrangement joins TRBV12-5 to TRBJ1-1; the D is unclear. Germline values: CDR1 LGHNT, CDR2 FRNRAP. Trimming took 0 bases from V and 5 from J, leaving 4 bases between them. The CDR3 has 12 amino acids. The CDR3 loop reads CASGLVRTEAFF. CDR3 DNA sequence: TGTGCTAGTGGTTTGGTACGGACTGAAGCTTTCTTT.

V and J are TRBV9 and TRBJ1-6; TRBD1 matches 9 bases. The CDR3 sequence is 15 residues long. CDR1 is SGDLS and CDR2 is YYNGEE in the germline V gene. V lost 4 bases, J lost 6 bases, and 5 bases stayed unmatched. The CDR3: CASSTGQGSNSPLHF. Written as DNA, the CDR3 is TGTGCCAGCAGCACAGGACAGGGGAGTAATTCACCCCTCCACTTT.

This clone has only a few counts. This chain links TRBV6-2 or TRBV6-3 with TRBJ1-4; tentative D call: TRBD1 (5 bases). V was clipped by 4 bases and J by 6 bases, with 12 bases between them. This CDR3 contains 14 residues. CDR1 MNHEY and CDR2 SVGEGT come from the germline V gene. CDR3 residues: CASSSRQRDEKLFF. Written as DNA, the CDR3 is TGTGCCAGCAGTTCCCGACAGAGGGATGAAAAACTGTTTTTT.

The DNA for the CDR3 is TGTGCCATATCGAGTCATGAAGATCATGGCTACACCTTC. It specifies CAISSHEDHGYTF. V usage is TRBV10-3 and J usage is TRBJ1-2; D gene ambiguous. The CDR3 is made up of 13 amino acids. Trimming took off 9 bases at V and 6 bases at J, with 17 bases between the two ends. Germline CDR1 reads ENHRY; CDR2 reads SYGVKD.

The V call is TRBV18, the J call TRBJ2-2; 8 bases fit TRBD2. CDR3 length: 16 amino acids. The V segment lost 1 base and the J segment 3 bases; nucleotides outside the gene matches: 4. Germline values: CDR1 KGHSH, CDR2 LQKENI. The CDR3 spells CASSPQRGGDTGELFF. DNA for the CDR3: TGTGCCAGCTCACCACAACGGGGGGGCGACACCGGGGAGCTGTTTTTT.

V and J are TRBV27 and TRBJ1-6; D uncertain. The V end was cut by 5 bases, the J end by 0 bases, with 8 bases between. Germline assignment: CDR1 MNHEY and CDR2 SMNVEV (reference sequence). This CDR3 is built from 15 residues. CDR3 protein: CASSPYRSYNSPLHF. The CDR3 DNA follows: TGTGCCAGCAGTCCGTACCGCTCCTATAATTCACCCCTCCACTTT.

The chain has TRBV7-3 and TRBJ1-1; 10 bases line up with TRBD1. The trim removed 3 bases at V and 0 bases at J, leaving 1 base unmatched. This CDR3 spans 15 amino acids. Germline V gives CDR1 SGHTA, CDR2 FQGTGA. The CDR3 region is CASSLTGGLNTEAFF. DNA of the CDR3: TGTGCCAGCAGCTTGACAGGGGGCCTGAACACTGAAGCTTTCTTT.

V usage is TRBV6-5 and J usage is TRBJ2-5; tentative D call: TRBD2 (7 bases). This CDR3 contains 13 residues. Trimming pared 6 bases from V and 5 bases from J, leaving 13 bases between. Germline V gene data show CDR1 as MNHEY and CDR2 as SVGAGI. The CDR3 here is CASSLRGAETQYF. CDR3 bases: TGTGCCAGCAGCCTTCGGGGGGCTGAGACCCAGTACTTC.